Below are 3 T cell receptor beta chains sequenced from a single sample in a study of T cell responses to AZD1222 COVID-19 vaccine. This table comes from immunoSEQ multiplex PCR, and its TCRdb copy is limited to in-frame clones, with some not included. The table has about 130,000 clones, 92% seen once; the top ten hold around 3.8%. The sequences come from peripheral blood, collected on day 0 of AZD1222 vaccination. The receptors come from an adult in good health.

The chain couples TRBV7-3 to TRBJ2-3; 13 bases match TRBD2. Germline trimming cut 5 bases from V and 2 bases from J; bases unmatched to any gene: 13. The CDR3 has 19 amino acids. The germline V gene has CDR1 SGHTA and CDR2 FQGTGA. CDR3 loop: CASSATKWTSGSSTDTQYF. The CDR3 DNA reads as TGTGCCAGCAGCGCCACGAAGTGGACTAGCGGGAGTTCCACAGATACGCAGTATTTT. The full variable domain, in which reference TRBV7-3 and TRBJ2-3 provide the parts outside the CDR3, is GAGVSQTPSNKVTEKGKYVELRCDPISGHTALYWYRQSLGQGPEFLIYFQGTGAADDSGLPNDRFFAVRPEGSVSTLKIQRTERGDSAVYLCASSATKWTSGSSTDTQYFGPGTRLTVL.

The chain couples TRBV6-1 to TRBJ1-3; D is unresolved. Germline-derived CDR1 and CDR2 are MNHNS and SASEGT. Trimming removed 6 bases at V and 7 bases at J, with 10 bases between. The CDR3 totals 12 residues. DNA for the CDR3: TGTGCCAGCAGAAGCGCCGTCAACACCATATATTTT. It yields the protein CASRSAVNTIYF.

The chain uses TRBV14 and TRBJ2-7; 7 positions agree with TRBD2. Germline CDR1 SGHDN, CDR2 FVKESK. The CDR3 totals 15 residues. J was trimmed by 6 bases and V by 5 bases; bases with no gene match: 13. CDR3 in amino acids: CASSATGGRLVEQYF. The CDR3 DNA follows: TGTGCCAGCAGCGCGACGGGCGGGAGATTGGTCGAGCAGTACTTC.